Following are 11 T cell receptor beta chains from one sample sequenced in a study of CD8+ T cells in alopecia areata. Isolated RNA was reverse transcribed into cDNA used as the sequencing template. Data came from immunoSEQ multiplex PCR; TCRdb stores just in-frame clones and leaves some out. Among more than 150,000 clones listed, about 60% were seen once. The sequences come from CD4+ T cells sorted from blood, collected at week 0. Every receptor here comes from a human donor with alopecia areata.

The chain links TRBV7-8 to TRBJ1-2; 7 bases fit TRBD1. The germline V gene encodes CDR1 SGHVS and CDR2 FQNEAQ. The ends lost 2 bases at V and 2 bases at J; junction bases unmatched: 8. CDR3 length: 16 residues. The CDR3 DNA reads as TGTGCCAGCAGCTTAACCAGACAGGGCATAAACTATGGCTACACCTTC. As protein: CASSLTRQGINYGYTF.

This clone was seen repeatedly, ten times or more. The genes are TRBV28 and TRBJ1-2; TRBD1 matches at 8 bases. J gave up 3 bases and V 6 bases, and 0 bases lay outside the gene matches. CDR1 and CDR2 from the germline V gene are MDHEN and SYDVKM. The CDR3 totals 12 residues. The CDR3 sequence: CASRQGDYGYTF. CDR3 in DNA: TGTGCCAGCAGACAGGGGGACTATGGCTACACCTTC.

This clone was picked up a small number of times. Here the CDR3 reads CASTLDRLNSGANVLTF. In DNA, the CDR3 is TGTGCCAGCACCTTGGACAGGTTAAACTCTGGGGCCAACGTCCTGACTTTC. The V and J genes are TRBV2 and TRBJ2-6, with 7 bases fitting TRBD1. The ends lost 7 bases at V and 0 bases at J; junction bases unmatched: 9. The CDR3 is 17 residues long. Germline values: CDR1 SNHLY, CDR2 FYNNEI.

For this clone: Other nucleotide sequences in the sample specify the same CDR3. The CDR3 region has the DNA TGCAGCGTGGGAGGTGGACCCAATCAGCCCCAGCATTTT. Its protein is CSVGGGPNQPQHF. V gene TRBV29-1 combines with J gene TRBJ1-5; D gene ambiguous. CDR3 length: 13 residues. Trimming took off 6 bases at V and 3 bases at J, with 12 bases between the two ends. In germline, CDR1 is SQVTM, CDR2 ANQGSEA.

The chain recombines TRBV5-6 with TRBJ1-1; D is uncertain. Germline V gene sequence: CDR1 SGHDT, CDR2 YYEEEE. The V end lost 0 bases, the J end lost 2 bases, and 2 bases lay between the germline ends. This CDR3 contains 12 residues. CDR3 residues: CASSLVNTEAFF. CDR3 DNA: TGTGCCAGCAGCTTGGTAAACACTGAAGCTTTCTTT.

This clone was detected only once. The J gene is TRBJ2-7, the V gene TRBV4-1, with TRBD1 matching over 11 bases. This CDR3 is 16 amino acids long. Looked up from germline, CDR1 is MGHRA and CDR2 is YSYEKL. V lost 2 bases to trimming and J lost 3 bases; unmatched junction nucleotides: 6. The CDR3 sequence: CASSQLTGTGGYEQYF. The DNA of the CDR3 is TGCGCCAGCAGCCAATTAACCGGGACAGGGGGCTACGAGCAGTACTTC.

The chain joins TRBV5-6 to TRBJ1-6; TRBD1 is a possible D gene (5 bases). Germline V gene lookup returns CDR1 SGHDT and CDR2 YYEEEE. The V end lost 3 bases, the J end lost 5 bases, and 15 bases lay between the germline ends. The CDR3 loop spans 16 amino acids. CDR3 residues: CASSWVGAGNNSPLHF. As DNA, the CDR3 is TGTGCCAGCAGCTGGGTCGGAGCAGGGAATAATTCACCCCTCCACTTT.

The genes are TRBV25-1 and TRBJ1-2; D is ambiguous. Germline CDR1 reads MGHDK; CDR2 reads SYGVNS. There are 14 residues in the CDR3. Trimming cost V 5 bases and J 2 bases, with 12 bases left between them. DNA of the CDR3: TGTGCCAGCAGTATGGGCGACGGAAACTATGGCTACACCTTC. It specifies CASSMGDGNYGYTF.

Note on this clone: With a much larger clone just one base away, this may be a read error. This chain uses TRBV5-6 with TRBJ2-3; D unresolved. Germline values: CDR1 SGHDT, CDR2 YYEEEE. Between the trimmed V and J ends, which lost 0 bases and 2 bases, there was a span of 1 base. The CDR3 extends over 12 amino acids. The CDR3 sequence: CASSLATDTQYF. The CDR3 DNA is TGTGCCAGCAGCTTGGCCACAGATACGCAGTATTTT.

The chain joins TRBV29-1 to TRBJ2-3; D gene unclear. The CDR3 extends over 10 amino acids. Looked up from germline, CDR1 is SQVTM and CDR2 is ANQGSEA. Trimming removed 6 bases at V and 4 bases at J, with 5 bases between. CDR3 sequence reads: CSVRADTQYF. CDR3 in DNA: TGCAGCGTCCGTGCAGATACGCAGTATTTT.

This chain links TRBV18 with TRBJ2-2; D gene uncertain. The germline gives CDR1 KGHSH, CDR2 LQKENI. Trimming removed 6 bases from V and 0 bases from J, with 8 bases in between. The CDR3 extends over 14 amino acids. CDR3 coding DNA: TGTGCCAGCTCGACACTCGCGAACACCGGGGAGCTGTTTTTT. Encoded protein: CASSTLANTGELFF.